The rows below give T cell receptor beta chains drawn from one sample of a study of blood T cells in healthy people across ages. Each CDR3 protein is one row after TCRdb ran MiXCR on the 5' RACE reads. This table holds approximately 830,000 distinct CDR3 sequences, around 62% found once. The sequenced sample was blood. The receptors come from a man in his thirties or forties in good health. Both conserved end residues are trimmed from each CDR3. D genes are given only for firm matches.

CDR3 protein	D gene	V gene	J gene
ARAWDSPQTQY	.	TRBV7-2	.
ACGILYEQY	.	TRBV30	.
ATSQSGNKNIQY	.	TRBV10-3	.
ASSDTGTAQETQY	TRBD1	TRBV12-3/TRBV12-4	TRBJ2-5
ASSRTGVETQY	TRBD1	TRBV6-5	.
SSGGGQTPYEQY	TRBD2	TRBV20-1	.
ASSQLPGKIGELF	.	TRBV4-2	TRBJ2-2
ASSLGTVNVLT	TRBD1	TRBV12-3/TRBV12-4	TRBJ2-6
ATRSTDTQY	.	TRBV7-2	TRBJ2-3
ASSVDPSGAYEQY	TRBD2	TRBV9	TRBJ2-7